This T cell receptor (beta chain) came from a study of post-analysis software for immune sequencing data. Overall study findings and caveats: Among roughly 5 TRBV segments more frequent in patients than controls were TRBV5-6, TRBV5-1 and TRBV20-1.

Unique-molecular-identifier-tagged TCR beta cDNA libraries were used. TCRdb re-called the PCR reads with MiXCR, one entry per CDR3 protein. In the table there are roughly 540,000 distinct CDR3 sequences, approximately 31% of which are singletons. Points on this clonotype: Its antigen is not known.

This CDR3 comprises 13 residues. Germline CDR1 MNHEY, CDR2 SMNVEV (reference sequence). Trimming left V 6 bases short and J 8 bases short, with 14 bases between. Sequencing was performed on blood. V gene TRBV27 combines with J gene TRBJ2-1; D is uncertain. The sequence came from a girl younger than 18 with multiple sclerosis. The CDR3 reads CASSLRVNHEQFF. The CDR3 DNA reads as TGTGCCAGCAGCCTCCGGGTTAACCATGAGCAGTTCTTC.